These T cell receptor beta chains were read from a single sample in a study of blood T cells in healthy people across ages. TCRdb redid the calling of the 5' RACE reads with MiXCR, one entry per CDR3 protein. The sample shows about 1.6 million distinct CDR3 sequences, 30% to 35% of them seen only once. The sample comprised blood. The receptors were sampled from a woman under 40 in good health. CDR3s include the opening cysteine and the closing phenylalanine or tryptophan. The D gene is left open where the match is weak. Not all rows give a size; the values are once, few, many and, for expanded clones, a class.

v_call	j_call	d_call	clone_size	cdr3_nt	cdr3_aa
TRBV6-1	TRBJ2-7	TRBD1	NA	TGTGCCAGCGTACCATTTTCCGGGACAGGGGGTTACGGAGAGCAGTACTTC	CASVPFSGTGGYGEQYF
TRBV14	TRBJ2-7	NA	once	TGTGCCAGCAGCCAAGATTTAAGCACAGGTCAATACGAGCAGTACTTC	CASSQDLSTGQYEQYF
TRBV29-1	TRBJ1-2	NA	NA	TGCAGCGTTGAGAGATCTGGGAGCTATGGCTACACCTTC	CSVERSGSYGYTF
TRBV7-9	TRBJ1-2	NA	few	TGTGCCAGCAGCCACGGCGTCAGAACTAACTATGGCTACACCTTC	CASSHGVRTNYGYTF
TRBV5-1	TRBJ2-1	NA	NA	TGCGCCAGCACCCGACTCGAGTTGACCAGCTCCTACAATGAGCAGTTCTTC	CASTRLELTSSYNEQFF
TRBV6-5	TRBJ2-7	TRBD1	few	TGTGCCAGCAAGCCCGGGACAGAAGCCTACGAGCAGTACTTC	CASKPGTEAYEQYF
TRBV20-1	TRBJ1-1	TRBD1	NA	TGCAGTGCTAGAGACCCTCAGGGGGGATCCACTGAAGCTTTCTTT	CSARDPQGGSTEAFF
TRBV5-1	TRBJ2-4	NA	NA	TGCGCCAGCAGCACAGACAGGGATCGGGAGCAGTACTTC	CASSTDRDREQYF
TRBV2	TRBJ2-3	TRBD2	NA	TGTGCCAGCAGTGAACCGCTAGCGGGTACTCGCACAGATACGCAGTATTTT	CASSEPLAGTRTDTQYF
TRBV12-3/TRBV12-4	TRBJ1-5	NA	NA	TGTGCCAGCAGTTCCCAGCCCTTTGGACAGCCCCAGCATTTT	CASSSQPFGQPQHF
TRBV5-1	TRBJ2-7	NA	NA	TGCGCCAGCAGCTTGGTCCCCGGACAGAACTACGAGCAGTACTTC	CASSLVPGQNYEQYF
TRBV27	TRBJ2-5	TRBD2	NA	TGTGCCAGCAAGTTTTTGTCACGCGGGACTAGCGGGGGATCCTATGAGCAGTACTTC	CASKFLSRGTSGGSYEQYF
TRBV2	TRBJ2-2	NA	few	TGTGCCAGCAGTGAGGGCAGGGTGATCGGGGAGCTGTTTTTT	CASSEGRVIGELFF
TRBV7-2	TRBJ2-3	TRBD2	NA	TGTGCCAGCAGCTTAAGATTAGCGGGAGTCTATGATACGCAGTATTTT	CASSLRLAGVYDTQYF
TRBV29-1	TRBJ1-2	TRBD1	many	TGCAGCGTTGAAGGGGACAGGGGGGGTGACTATGGCTACACCTTC	CSVEGDRGGDYGYTF
TRBV3-1	TRBJ1-2	NA	few	TGTGCCAGCAGCCCGTGGATGGGGGCGGATGGCTACACCTTC	CASSPWMGADGYTF
TRBV4-2	TRBJ2-6	NA	few	TGTGCCAGCAGCCAAGATGGGGCCTCTGGGGCCAACGTCCTGACTTTC	CASSQDGASGANVLTF
TRBV7-3	TRBJ2-2	NA	NA	TGTGCCAGCAGCTTAGTGGGAGCCGACTATGGGGAGCTGTTTTTT	CASSLVGADYGELFF